The 20 T cell receptor beta chains presented below share a single source sample, sequenced in a study of blood T cells in healthy people across ages. A second about 6 to 12 cycle PCR used barcoded and J-beta primers. TCRdb re-called the 5' RACE reads through MiXCR, storing one row per CDR3 protein. Found here are 730,000 or so distinct CDR3 sequences, roughly 41% of them singletons; the top ten hold roughly 19%. Sequencing was done on a sample of blood. Every receptor here comes from a woman in her fifties or sixties in good health.

The J gene is TRBJ2-7, the V gene TRBV4-3, with D possibly being TRBD1 (6 bases). CDR1 is LGHNA and CDR2 is YSLEER in the germline V gene. The CDR3 sequence is 15 residues long. The V gene lost 3 bases and the J gene lost 3 bases, with 15 bases spanning the gap. CDR3 DNA sequence: TGCGCCAGCAGCCAGAATCCGGGACAATACTACGAGCAGTACTTC. Translated: CASSQNPGQYYEQYF.

A few counts support this clonotype. The chain employs TRBV6-6 and TRBJ2-1, with TRBD2 matching 11 bases. The length of the CDR3 is 16 residues. Germline V CDR1 and CDR2: MNHNY, SVGAGI (reference sequence). Losses at the gene ends were 0 bases for V and 6 bases for J; bases not matched to a gene: 4. The CDR3 sequence is CASSYSSGRALNEQFF. In DNA form, the CDR3 reads TGTGCCAGCAGTTACTCTAGCGGGAGGGCCCTCAATGAGCAGTTCTTC.

This clonotype has a handful of counts. The chain has TRBV19 and TRBJ1-6; D is possibly TRBD1 (5 bases). CDR3 length: 13 amino acids. In germline, CDR1 is LNHDA, CDR2 SQIVND (reference sequence). The germline V and J ends were trimmed by 10 bases and 8 bases, with 15 bases remaining between them. The chain's CDR3 is CATEGMGDSPLHF. CDR3 nucleotides: TGTGCCACCGAGGGAATGGGGGATTCACCCCTCCACTTT.

Regarding this clonotype: A single base separates this from a much larger clone, so it may be a read error. The chain carries TRBV28 and TRBJ2-5; D may be TRBD2 (5 bases). CDR3 length equals 12 residues. V lost 3 bases, J lost 5 bases, and 7 bases lay in between. Germline V gene data show CDR1 as MDHEN and CDR2 as SYDVKM. CDR3 DNA: TGTGCCAGCAGTTTGGAGGTCGAGACCCAGTACTTC. Translation gives CASSLEVETQYF. The whole variable domain, filled in from reference TRBV28 and TRBJ2-5, reads DVKVTQSSRYLVKRTGEKVFLECVQDMDHENMFWYRQDPGLGLRLIYFSYDVKMKEKGDIPEGYSVSREKKERFSLILESASTNQTSMYLCASSLEVETQYFGPGTRLLVL.

The gene calls are TRBV3-1 and TRBJ2-3, with a weak D call TRBD1 (6 bases). Deletions cut 0 bases from V and 3 bases from J, with 19 bases between. Germline assignment: CDR1 LGHDT and CDR2 YNNKEL (reference sequence). CDR3 length equals 18 residues. Here the CDR3 reads CASSQDRYREIRTDTQYF. The CDR3 DNA is TGTGCCAGCAGCCAAGACAGGTACAGGGAAATTAGGACAGATACGCAGTATTTT.

This clonotype was observed a handful of times. This chain connects TRBV15 to TRBJ2-7; D might be TRBD1 or TRBD2, each matching 5 bases. Germline assignment: CDR1 LNHNV and CDR2 YYDKDF (reference sequence). Trimming took off 9 bases at V and 4 bases at J, with 19 bases between the two ends. The CDR3 extends over 14 amino acids. CDR3 sequence reads: CATSGPTDLYEQYF. The CDR3 DNA reads TGTGCCACTTCGGGGCCGACTGACCTTTACGAGCAGTACTTC.

The chain has TRBV28 and TRBJ2-1; TRBD2 matches 7 bases. The germline V gene has CDR1 MDHEN and CDR2 SYDVKM. CDR3 size: 16 residues. Trimming took 7 bases from V and 8 from J; bases not matched to a gene: 17. The CDR3 nucleotides read TGTGCCAGCACCTCTCCGGGGGGACGGGACCGGGATGAGCAGTTCTTC. This translates into CASTSPGGRDRDEQFF.

The chain couples TRBV4-3 to TRBJ2-6, with D maybe TRBD2 (6 bases). The CDR3 contains 17 residues. The germline V gene encodes CDR1 LGHNA and CDR2 YSLEER. Between the trimmed V and J ends, which lost 2 bases and 4 bases, there was a span of 15 bases. The CDR3 is CASSQSILAPGANVLTF. DNA for the CDR3: TGCGCCAGCAGCCAATCGATTCTAGCGCCAGGGGCCAACGTCCTGACTTTC.

The V gene is TRBV28, the J gene TRBJ2-7; D is ambiguous. Germline V lookup: CDR1 MDHEN, CDR2 SYDVKM. With 5 bases removed from V and 5 bases from J, the gap between germline ends came to 7 bases. The CDR3 totals 11 residues. CDR3 region: CASSPHHEQYF. CDR3 coding DNA: TGTGCCAGCAGTCCCCACCACGAGCAGTACTTC.

The V gene is TRBV6-2 or TRBV6-3, the J gene TRBJ1-1; 7 nucleotides line up with TRBD1. This CDR3 has 13 amino acids. V lost 8 bases and J lost 3; bases outside the gene matches: 6. Germline V lookup: CDR1 MNHEY, CDR2 SVGEGT. The CDR3 is CASGTALHTEAFF. The CDR3 DNA reads TGTGCCAGCGGGACAGCTTTGCACACTGAAGCTTTCTTT.

At least ten counts were recorded for this clonotype. The chain links TRBV12-3 or TRBV12-4 to TRBJ1-2; D is perhaps TRBD1 (5 bases). The V end lost 5 bases, the J end lost 4 bases, and 11 bases lay between the germline ends. This CDR3 has 13 amino acids. The CDR3 here is CASSLGQVYGYTF. The CDR3 DNA is TGTGCCAGCAGTCTTGGACAAGTCTATGGCTACACCTTC.

V gene TRBV3-1 combines with J gene TRBJ1-2; tentatively, D is TRBD1 (5 bases). Germline V lookup: CDR1 LGHDT, CDR2 YNNKEL (reference sequence). Deletions cut 1 base from V and 3 bases from J, with 9 bases between. The CDR3 sequence is 14 residues long. The CDR3 DNA reads as TGTGCCAGCAGCCAAGTCGGGGCTGACTATGGCTACACCTTC. It codes for CASSQVGADYGYTF. Using reference TRBV3-1 and TRBJ1-2 for the parts outside the CDR3, the full variable domain is DTAVSQTPKYLVTQMGNDKSIKCEQNLGHDTMYWYKQDSKKFLKIMFSYNNKELIINETVPNRFSPKSPDKAHLNLHINSLELGDSAVYFCASSQVGADYGYTFGSGTRLTVV.

This clonotype was recorded a few times. The chain carries TRBV20-1 and TRBJ1-1; no clear D. The germline V and J ends were trimmed by 3 bases and 4 bases, with 15 bases remaining between them. Germline V gene data show CDR1 as DFQATT and CDR2 as SNEGSKA (reference sequence). The length of the CDR3 is 14 residues. This CDR3 is CSASITIQGTEAFF. In nucleotides, the CDR3 is TGCAGTGCTAGTATCACCATTCAAGGCACTGAAGCTTTCTTT.

This clonotype has at least ten counts. The rearrangement joins TRBV4-2 to TRBJ2-7; 8 bases align to TRBD2. The V and J ends lost 3 bases and 0 bases, in that order; junction bases with no gene match: 4. Germline CDR1 reads LGHNA; CDR2 reads YNFKEQ. The length of the CDR3 is 15 residues. The CDR3 here is CASSQISGNSYEQYF. DNA for the CDR3: TGTGCCAGCAGCCAGATTAGCGGGAACTCCTACGAGCAGTACTTC.

The chain combines TRBV3-1 with TRBJ2-5, with no clear D. The V end lost 0 bases, the J end lost 4 bases, and 9 bases lay between the germline ends. CDR1 and CDR2 from the germline V gene are LGHDT and YNNKEL (reference sequence). CDR3 size: 14 residues. CDR3 protein: CASSQDISLETQYF. As DNA, the CDR3 is TGTGCCAGCAGCCAAGATATCAGTTTAGAGACCCAGTACTTC.

The CDR3 nucleotides are TGTGCCAGCAGCCAGAGGGGGAGGGCCAATGAGCAGTTCTTC. Amino acids: CASSQRGRANEQFF. The chain joins TRBV7-9 to TRBJ2-1; TRBD2 might be the D (7 bases). Between the trimmed V and J ends, which lost 5 bases and 6 bases, there was a span of 14 bases. Germline CDR1 SEHNR, CDR2 FQNEAQ (reference sequence). The CDR3 has 14 amino acids.

This clonotype was seen more than once but under ten times. V and J are TRBV4-2 and TRBJ2-1, with D possibly matching TRBD1 (8 bases). This CDR3 comprises 16 residues. Deletions cut 0 bases from V and 11 bases from J, with 20 bases between. Germline V gene lookup returns CDR1 LGHNA and CDR2 YNFKEQ. CDR3 DNA: TGTGCCAGCAGCCAAGATGGAGGGGGGGCCAGGGGGCAGCAGTTCTTC. It yields the protein CASSQDGGGARGQQFF.

Worth noting for this clonotype: A much larger clone sits a single nucleotide away, making a read error possible. This chain links TRBV18 with TRBJ2-1, with 9 bases matching TRBD2. Germline CDR1 and CDR2: KGHSH and LQKENI. Trimming cost V 3 bases and J 5 bases; bases outside gene matches: 8. The CDR3 is 16 amino acids. The CDR3 DNA follows: TGTGCCAGCTCACCCTTGGGGACTAGCAGAAACAATGAGCAGTTCTTC. Protein: CASSPLGTSRNNEQFF.

The chain employs TRBV3-1 and TRBJ2-5; 10 bases are shared with TRBD2. The germline V gene has CDR1 LGHDT and CDR2 YNNKEL (reference sequence). After removal of 0 bases from V and 4 bases from J, the junction contained 5 bases not matched to a gene. CDR3 length: 16 residues. The CDR3 DNA reads TGTGCCAGCAGCCAAGATCTGGGACTAGCGAGAGAGACCCAGTACTTC. It is translated as CASSQDLGLARETQYF.

The table lists this clonotype with a few counts. The genes are TRBV7-9 and TRBJ2-1; 7 nucleotides align to TRBD2. CDR3 length equals 16 residues. Germline CDR1 reads SEHNR; CDR2 reads FQNEAQ (reference sequence). V trimming: 5 bases; J trimming: 4 bases; junction bases outside the gene matches: 11. The CDR3 DNA sequence: TGTGCCAGCAGCCCTGGGCGGGAGTCTCCATACAATGAGCAGTTCTTC. Its protein is CASSPGRESPYNEQFF.